This TCR beta chain was identified in a study of CXCR3-negative and CXCR3-positive naive CD8 T cells. This CDR3 comprises 14 residues. Germline loops: CDR1 SEHNR, CDR2 FQNEAQ (reference sequence). In preparing the TRB cDNA libraries, 5' RACE with UMI labels was used. TCRdb reworked the 5' RACE reads into one entry per CDR3 protein, no DNA. The sample totals fewer than 95,000 distinct CDR3 sequences. Remarks on this clonotype: The antigen remains undetermined.

CD45RO-CCR7+CD27+CD95- characterized naive CD8+ T cells. General observations from the study: CXCR3-expressing naive cells carried TRB CDR3s more hydrophobic than those of CXCR3-negative naive cells. Comparison of naive subsets found surface CD5 to be comparable, and TCR strength was inferred on the basis of TRB CDR3 properties. The study found that naive CXCR3-negative and CXCR3-positive cells shared TRBV-TRBJ usage, while memory cells differed.

The sequenced sample consisted of naive CXCR3- CD8+ T cells from blood. The subset denotes: CD45RO-CCR7+CD27+CD95- naive CD8+ T cells lacking CXCR3 (TNR3-). This TCR was sampled from a human donor in good health. Some clones in this sample may be carry-over from other donors' samples. The chain is built from TRBV7-9 and TRBJ2-1. The CDR3 reads CASILTSSYNEQFF.